These 9 T cell receptor beta chains share one sample of origin, sequenced in a study of T cell responses to AZD1222 COVID-19 vaccine. TCRdb keeps only in-frame clones here, not all; method: immunoSEQ multiplex PCR. The sample holds 85,000 to 90,000 clones, just over 85% seen once. The sequenced sample was peripheral blood, obtained on day 0 of MenACWY control vaccination. These receptors were collected from an adult in good health.

This chain links TRBV6-4 with TRBJ1-2; D is possibly TRBD1 (6 bases). Looked up from germline, CDR1 is MRHNA and CDR2 is SNTAGT. The V end lost 2 bases, the J end lost 0 bases, and 19 bases lay between the germline ends. The CDR3 consists of 18 residues. The CDR3 region is CASSDVGAGEGANYGYTF. CDR3 bases: TGTGCCAGCAGTGACGTCGGGGCAGGGGAAGGGGCTAACTATGGCTACACCTTC.

This clone came up once. The chain carries TRBV6-5 and TRBJ2-7, with 7 positions matching TRBD1. With 5 bases clipped from V and 3 bases from J, the junction kept 10 bases outside the gene matches. This CDR3 has 15 residues. From germline, CDR1 is MNHEY and CDR2 SVGAGI. The CDR3 DNA is TGTGCCAGCAGTCCCTGGACAGGTTCCCTCTACGAGCAGTACTTC. Its translation is CASSPWTGSLYEQYF.

The CDR3 DNA reads as TGTGCCAGCAGCTCCGGACAGGGGGCGGGCGGGGAGCTGTTTTTT. This sequence encodes CASSSGQGAGGELFF. This chain connects TRBV7-9 to TRBJ2-2, with TRBD1 matching over 11 bases. With 4 bases clipped from V and 7 bases from J, the junction kept 5 bases outside the gene matches. Germline assignment: CDR1 SEHNR and CDR2 FQNEAQ (reference sequence). This CDR3 has 15 amino acids.

The chain employs TRBV5-1 and TRBJ2-5; 7 positions match TRBD2. This CDR3 is 14 amino acids long. V was clipped by 0 bases and J by 4 bases; unmatched bases: 3. In germline, CDR1 is SGHRS, CDR2 YFSETQ. Here the CDR3 reads CASSLGWGGETQYF. The CDR3 bases are TGCGCCAGCAGCTTGGGCTGGGGGGGAGAGACCCAGTACTTC.

The gene calls are TRBV28 and TRBJ2-1, with 8 bases aligning to TRBD2. Germline lookup yields CDR1 MDHEN and CDR2 SYDVKM. This CDR3 has 16 residues. Trimming cost V 5 bases and J 0 bases; bases outside gene matches: 6. Here the CDR3 reads CASSRAGAYSYNEQFF. DNA of the CDR3: TGTGCCAGCAGTCGAGCGGGGGCCTACTCCTACAATGAGCAGTTCTTC.

The chain uses TRBV7-9 and TRBJ1-5; TRBD1 agrees at 8 bases. V dropped 6 bases and J dropped 1; count of bases not matched to a gene: 14. This CDR3 has 18 amino acids. Looked up from germline, CDR1 is SEHNR and CDR2 is FQNEAQ (reference sequence). The CDR3 bases are TGTGCCAGCAGTCATGAGTTCGGACAGGGACGAAGCAATCAGCCCCAGCATTTT. This encodes CASSHEFGQGRSNQPQHF.

CDR3 sequence: CASSFERQGKEQFF. The CDR3 DNA reads as TGTGCCAGTAGTTTCGAGCGACAGGGAAAAGAGCAGTTCTTC. The chain joins TRBV19 to TRBJ2-1, with 7 bases matching TRBD1. The CDR3 totals 14 residues. The V and J ends lost 5 bases and 10 bases, in that order; junction bases with no gene match: 11. Germline lookup yields CDR1 LNHDA and CDR2 SQIVND (reference sequence).

V usage is TRBV29-1 and J usage is TRBJ2-1, with D unclear. Germline CDR1 SQVTM, CDR2 ANQGSEA. The ends were cut back, 1 base at V and 5 bases at J, with 12 bases in the middle. The CDR3 length is 14 residues. The DNA of the CDR3 is TGCAGCGTTGAAGCCCCCCTCAAGAACAATGAGCAGTTCTTC. Translation gives CSVEAPLKNNEQFF.

The chain is built from TRBV6-2 or TRBV6-3 and TRBJ2-4; weak D call: TRBD1 (6 bases). Looked up from germline, CDR1 is MNHEY and CDR2 is SVGEGT. This CDR3 has 16 amino acids. V was shortened by 2 bases and J by 2 bases, with 13 bases between the two germline ends. For the CDR3, the DNA is TGTGCCAGCAGTTACGGGACATCCTCCTCCAAAAACATTCAGTACTTC. Residues: CASSYGTSSSKNIQYF.